These 20 T cell receptor beta chains came from one sample sequenced in a study of T-cell memory formation after mild COVID-19. TCRdb ran MiXCR on the 5' RACE reads and lists one entry per CDR3 protein. This sample yields roughly 480,000 distinct CDR3 sequences, of which roughly 25% are seen a single time; 9.5% to 15% belongs to the top ten. Sequenced sample: PBMCs or a T cell subset sorted from them (not recorded which). Receptor source: an adult woman who had mild COVID-19 (a few samples of this study predate the infection). Cell type and time point are not known.

This clonotype was detected only a few times. This rearrangement joins TRBV7-9 to TRBJ2-5; a weak D match, TRBD2 (5 bases). The germline V and J ends were trimmed by 6 bases and 5 bases, with 25 bases remaining between them. Germline V gene lookup returns CDR1 SEHNR and CDR2 FQNEAQ (reference sequence). CDR3 length equals 17 residues. In nucleotides, the CDR3 is TGTGCCAGCAGTTTCCCGAGTACAGCGGCCCTTGGGGAGACCCAGTACTTC. Its protein product is CASSFPSTAALGETQYF.

The genes are TRBV6-5 and TRBJ2-1; no firm D call. Germline-derived CDR1 and CDR2 are MNHEY and SVGAGI. The CDR3 sequence is 12 residues long. V gave up 2 bases and J gave up 8 bases, with 7 bases separating them. CDR3: CASSYGYHEQFF. In DNA form, the CDR3 reads TGTGCCAGCAGTTACGGGTATCATGAGCAGTTCTTC.

This clonotype showed up just a few times. This chain connects TRBV6-5 to TRBJ2-5; D is perhaps TRBD1 (6 bases). Germline V CDR1 and CDR2: MNHEY, SVGAGI. Deletions cut 2 bases from V and 4 bases from J, with 14 bases between. The CDR3 runs 15 residues. The CDR3 sequence is CASSYGIRGTETQYF. In DNA, the CDR3 is TGTGCCAGCAGTTACGGGATCAGGGGTACAGAGACCCAGTACTTC.

The rearrangement uses TRBV3-1 and TRBJ2-7; D may correspond to TRBD1 or TRBD2 (5 bases each). V lost 1 base, J lost 7 bases, and 17 bases lay in between. The V gene's germline CDR1 is LGHDT and CDR2 YNNKEL (reference sequence). The CDR3 is 15 residues long. The DNA of the CDR3 is TGTGCCAGCAGCCAAGGAGGGGACCCCGCTAGTGAGCAGTACTTC. It encodes CASSQGGDPASEQYF.

The chain is built from TRBV6-5 and TRBJ2-7; TRBD1 aligns across 8 bases. The germline gives CDR1 MNHEY, CDR2 SVGAGI. The CDR3 runs 17 residues. After removal of 0 bases from V and 4 bases from J, the junction contained 11 bases not matched to a gene. CDR3 in DNA: TGTGCCAGCAGTTACTCCGTCCTGGCAGGGGGCGATTACGAGCAGTACTTC. Amino acid sequence: CASSYSVLAGGDYEQYF.

The chain has TRBV12-5 and TRBJ2-3; a weak D match, TRBD2 (6 bases). Germline-derived CDR1 and CDR2 are LGHNT and FRNRAP. Trimming took 3 bases from V and 5 from J, leaving 9 bases between them. The CDR3 totals 13 residues. CDR3: CASGFSGIDTQYF. The CDR3 bases are TGTGCTAGTGGTTTTAGCGGCATAGATACGCAGTATTTT.

This clonotype has just a few counts. The chain has TRBV5-1 and TRBJ1-1, with D possibly being TRBD1 (5 bases). The CDR3 is 15 amino acids. Germline CDR1 SGHRS, CDR2 YFSETQ. The V gene lost 3 bases and the J gene lost 3 bases, with 15 bases spanning the gap. The CDR3 bases are TGCGCCAGCAGCTCAGACAGATTAACGGACACTGAAGCTTTCTTT. Translating gives CASSSDRLTDTEAFF.

The chain joins TRBV28 to TRBJ2-7; 8 bases agree with TRBD1. The CDR3 is 15 residues long. Trimming took 6 bases from V and 3 from J; bases not matched to a gene: 10. Germline V CDR1 and CDR2: MDHEN, SYDVKM. CDR3 region: CASRPYPGQGYEQYF. Written as DNA, the CDR3 is TGTGCCAGCAGACCCTATCCCGGACAGGGCTACGAGCAGTACTTC. The full variable domain, in which reference TRBV28 and TRBJ2-7 provide the parts outside the CDR3, is DVKVTQSSRYLVKRTGEKVFLECVQDMDHENMFWYRQDPGLGLRLIYFSYDVKMKEKGDIPEGYSVSREKKERFSLILESASTNQTSMYLCASRPYPGQGYEQYFGPGTRLTVT.

This clonotype was detected only a few times. This chain connects TRBV27 to TRBJ2-7, with D possibly TRBD1 on 6 matching bases. In germline, CDR1 is MNHEY, CDR2 SMNVEV (reference sequence). The CDR3 length is 15 residues. V was trimmed by 5 bases and J by 0 bases, leaving 14 bases between them. The CDR3 bases are TGTGCCAGCAGTCCCGTGGACAGAAGCTCCTACGAGCAGTACTTC. It translates to CASSPVDRSSYEQYF.

The chain uses TRBV5-1 and TRBJ1-4, with 10 bases fitting TRBD1. V was clipped by 0 bases and J by 5 bases; unmatched bases: 7. CDR1 and CDR2 from the germline V gene are SGHRS and YFSETQ. The CDR3 sequence is 17 residues long. The CDR3 bases are TGCGCCAGCAGCTTGGCCGACGGGACAGGGGCAAATGAAAAACTGTTTTTT. It translates to CASSLADGTGANEKLFF.

The gene calls are TRBV7-9 and TRBJ2-1; the D is unclear. CDR1 and CDR2 from the germline V gene are SEHNR and FQNEAQ (reference sequence). Trimming pared 7 bases from V and 6 bases from J, leaving 10 bases between. The CDR3 sequence is 12 residues long. CDR3 in DNA: TGTGCCAGCACCTCCACTTTCAATGAGCAGTTCTTC. It is translated as CASTSTFNEQFF.

This clonotype was observed a handful of times. CDR3 residues: CASSSQGRVGKNIQYF. In DNA, the CDR3 is TGTGCCAGCAGTTCCCAGGGGAGGGTTGGCAAAAACATTCAGTACTTC. The V and J genes are TRBV12-3 or TRBV12-4 and TRBJ2-4; a possible D gene is TRBD2 (7 bases). V lost 4 bases and J 3 bases, leaving 16 bases between the germline ends. The CDR3 spans 16 residues.

This clonotype was counted a few times. This sequence joins TRBV30 and TRBJ2-1; 7 bases agree with TRBD1. CDR1 and CDR2 from the germline V gene are GTSNPN and SVGIG (reference sequence). V lost 3 bases and J lost 10; bases outside the gene matches: 9. The CDR3 has 13 residues. The CDR3, as DNA: TGTGCCTGGAGCCCGACAGGGTTACGGGAGCAGTTCTTC. The encoded protein is CAWSPTGLREQFF. Combining the CDR3 with reference TRBV30 and TRBJ2-1 gives the whole variable domain SQTIHQWPATLVQPVGSPLSLECTVEGTSNPNLYWYRQAAGRGLQLLFYSVGIGQISSEVPQNLSASRPQDRQFILSSKKLLLSDSGFYLCAWSPTGLREQFFGPGTRLTVL.

This clonotype occurred many times. This chain joins TRBV5-1 and TRBJ2-1; possibly TRBD2 for D (5 bases). Germline V gene sequence: CDR1 SGHRS, CDR2 YFSETQ. The CDR3 spans 16 residues. Deletions cut 0 bases from V and 5 bases from J, with 15 bases between. This chain's CDR3 is CASSLAAGLRHNEQFF. The CDR3 region has the DNA TGCGCCAGCAGCTTGGCCGCGGGTTTACGGCACAATGAGCAGTTCTTC.

This clonotype was seen repeatedly, ten times or more. The rearrangement joins TRBV7-9 to TRBJ2-1, with TRBD2 as a possible D gene (5 bases). Germline V CDR1 and CDR2: SEHNR, FQNEAQ (reference sequence). Trimming took 10 bases from V and 3 from J, leaving 10 bases between them. The CDR3 consists of 12 residues. The DNA of the CDR3 is TGTGCCACCCGGAGCGGCTACAATGAGCAGTTCTTC. Translated, it gives CATRSGYNEQFF.

The V call is TRBV18, the J call TRBJ1-1; the D is unclear. Germline V gives CDR1 KGHSH, CDR2 LQKENI. V dropped 5 bases and J dropped 3 bases, with 13 bases sitting between them. This CDR3 has 14 amino acids. The CDR3 sequence: CASSLLNGDTEAFF. The CDR3 region has the DNA TGTGCCAGCTCATTATTAAATGGGGACACTGAAGCTTTCTTT.

This clonotype was recorded a few times. CDR3 sequence: CASSSQGLTDTQYF. The CDR3 nucleotides are TGCGCCAGCAGCTCACAGGGGCTCACAGATACGCAGTATTTT. V usage is TRBV5-1 and J usage is TRBJ2-3, with 7 bases aligning to TRBD1. This CDR3 spans 14 amino acids. CDR1 SGHRS and CDR2 YFSETQ come from the germline V gene. Germline trimming cut 3 bases from V and 2 bases from J; bases unmatched to any gene: 3. Using reference TRBV5-1 and TRBJ2-3 for the parts outside the CDR3, the full variable domain is KAGVTQTPRYLIKTRGQQVTLSCSPISGHRSVSWYQQTPGQGLQFLFEYFSETQRNKGNFPGRFSGRQFSNSRSEMNVSTLELGDSALYLCASSSQGLTDTQYFGPGTRLTVL.

The chain employs TRBV10-2 and TRBJ2-3; D is unclear. Per germline, CDR1 WSHSY and CDR2 SAAADI. CDR3 size: 11 residues. Deletions cut 0 bases from V and 8 bases from J, with 3 bases between. CDR3 nucleotide sequence: TGCGCCAGCAGTGAGTCGGGTACGCAGTATTTT. Translated: CASSESGTQYF.

This clonotype was observed a handful of times. The chain combines TRBV12-3 or TRBV12-4 with TRBJ1-2; D may be TRBD1 (6 bases). V lost 8 bases to trimming and J lost 5 bases, with 21 bases between them. The CDR3 spans 15 residues. The CDR3: CASHPRDNVAYGYTF. The CDR3 nucleotides read TGTGCCAGCCACCCACGGGACAACGTCGCTTATGGCTACACCTTC.

The chain links TRBV6-6 to TRBJ2-1, with 11 nucleotides matching TRBD2. The J segment lost 0 bases and the V segment lost 0 bases, leaving 7 bases of the junction unmatched. Germline V gene lookup returns CDR1 MNHNY and CDR2 SVGAGI (reference sequence). There are 19 residues in the CDR3. CDR3 region: CASSYSPGLAVSSYNEQFF. The CDR3 DNA is TGTGCCAGCAGTTACTCTCCGGGACTAGCGGTTAGCTCCTACAATGAGCAGTTCTTC.